Given below is one T cell receptor beta chain in context. Its antigen remains unknown. CDR3 length: 12 amino acids. The germline V gene has CDR1 DFQATT and CDR2 SNEGSKA (reference sequence). UMIs that included a 6-nucleotide sample barcode were added by template switching, which took place during cDNA synthesis. TCRdb re-called the 5' RACE reads; every CDR3 protein appears as one record, without DNA. The data show about 330,000 distinct CDR3 sequences, and the top ten clones hold roughly 2%. The sample is drawn from a study of monozygotic twins with inflammatory bowel disease. Study findings and constraints: Differing immunosuppressive treatments may have added variability to patient repertoires. Twins with IBD were found to have lower TCRbeta diversity (inverse Simpson) than healthy co-twins.

One blood sample of approximately 2.7 ml was taken from each donor. V is TRBV20-1 and J is TRBJ2-5; without DNA, the TCRdb call of TRBD2 cannot be checked. This receptor was identified in a human donor with ulcerative colitis or Crohn's disease, or a healthy co-twin of an affected twin (not recorded which). Sequencing was performed on blood. The CDR3 reads CRAGLTFETQYF.